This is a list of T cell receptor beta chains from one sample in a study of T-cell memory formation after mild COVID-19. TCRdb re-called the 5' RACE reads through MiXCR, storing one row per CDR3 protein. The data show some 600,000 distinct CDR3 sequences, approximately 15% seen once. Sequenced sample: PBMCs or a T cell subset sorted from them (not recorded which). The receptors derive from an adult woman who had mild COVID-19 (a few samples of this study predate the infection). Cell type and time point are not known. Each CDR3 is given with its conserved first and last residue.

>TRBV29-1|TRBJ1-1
CSVPGPGNTEAFF
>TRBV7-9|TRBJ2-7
CASSSQGTGASEQYF
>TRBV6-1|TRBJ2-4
CASSATGARSIQYF
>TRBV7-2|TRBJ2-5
CASSLTPQETQYF
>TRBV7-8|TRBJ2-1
CASSLLAGVNNEQFF
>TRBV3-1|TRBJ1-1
CASSQDRQRHTEAFF
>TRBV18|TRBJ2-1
CASSPPGGLMNEQFF
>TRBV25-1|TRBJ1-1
CASSDPDRGGRAFF
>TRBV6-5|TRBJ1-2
CASSLGGTGNGYTF
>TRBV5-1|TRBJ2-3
CASKAEGLSDTQYF
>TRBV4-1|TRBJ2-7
CASSQSGTGSYEQYF
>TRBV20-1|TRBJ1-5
CSANRGRVNQPQHF
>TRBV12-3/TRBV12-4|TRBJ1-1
CASSLNFGGTEAFF
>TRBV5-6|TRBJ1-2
CASSSETGDDWGGYTF
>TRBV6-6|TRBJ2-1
CASRRLAGEVRGSDEQFF
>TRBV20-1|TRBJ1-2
CSASGRDSLLNYGYTF
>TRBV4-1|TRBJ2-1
CASSRTPYNNEQFF
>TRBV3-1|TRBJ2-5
CASSQAGLGVLETQYF
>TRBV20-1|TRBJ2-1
CSARDRTSGYLNEQFF
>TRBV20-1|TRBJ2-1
CSAPVRGYNEQFF
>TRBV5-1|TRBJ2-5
CASSLDSSAPDTQYF
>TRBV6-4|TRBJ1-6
CASSRTGGHNSPLHF
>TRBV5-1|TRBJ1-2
CASSLALYDRGDYGYTF
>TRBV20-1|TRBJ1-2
CSADKAHRPSGYTF
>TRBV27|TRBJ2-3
CASSFRPDTQYF
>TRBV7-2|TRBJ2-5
CASSPPAGGWETQYF
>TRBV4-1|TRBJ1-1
CASSQVGETEAFF
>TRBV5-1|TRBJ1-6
CASSLGRDGGLHF
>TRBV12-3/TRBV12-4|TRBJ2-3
CASSFRSGGPDTQYF
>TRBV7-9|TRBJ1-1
CASTGVLGDTEAFF
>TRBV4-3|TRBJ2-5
CASSQGDDVYQETQYF
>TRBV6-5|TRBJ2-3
CASSPRPKPRTTDTQYF
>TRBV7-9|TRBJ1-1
CASSSWTGYKAFF
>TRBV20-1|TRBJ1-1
CSARPPTGGGGAFF
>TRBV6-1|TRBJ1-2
CASRPQDGNYGYTF
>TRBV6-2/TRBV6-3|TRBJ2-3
CASSAWATRGGRSTDTQYF
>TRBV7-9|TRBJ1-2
CASSLPRAPYGYTF
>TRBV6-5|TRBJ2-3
CASSFIRVLSTDTQYF
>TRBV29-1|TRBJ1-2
CSVEWQQNYGYTF
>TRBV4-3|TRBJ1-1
CASSQDRVQENTEAFF
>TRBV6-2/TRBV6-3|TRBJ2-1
CASSYTSGTSAYNEQFF
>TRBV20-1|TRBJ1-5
CSVDRGFGFLNQPQHF
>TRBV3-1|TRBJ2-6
CASSPLRQGVSLSGANVLTF
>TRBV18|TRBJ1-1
CASSPQTGDTEAFF
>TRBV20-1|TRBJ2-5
CSARKTGGKGNRETQYF
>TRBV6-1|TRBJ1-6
CASSEMSGSSPLHF
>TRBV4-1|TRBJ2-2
CASSPDSILSGELFF
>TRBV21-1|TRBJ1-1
CARGVKKTFF
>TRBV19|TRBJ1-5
CASSLWGAAEINQPQHF
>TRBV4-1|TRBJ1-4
CASSQAGVEKLFF
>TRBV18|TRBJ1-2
CASSPPTGEGNYGYTF
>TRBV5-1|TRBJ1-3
CASSVQGHSGNTIYF
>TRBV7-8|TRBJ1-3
CASTLSGRGAGNTIYF
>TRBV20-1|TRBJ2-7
CSARWVYEQYF
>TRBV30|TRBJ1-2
CAWRQYGYTF
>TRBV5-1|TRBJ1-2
CASSPGSGGLTGYTF